Listed below are T cell receptor beta chains from one sample, sequenced in a study of CD8 T cells in Susac syndrome. MiXCR, applied by TCRdb to the immunoSEQ multiplex PCR reads, yields one record per CDR3 protein. The data show roughly 150,000 distinct CDR3 sequences, approximately 95% seen once. Sequencing was done on a sample of CD4+ T cells from PBMCs. The receptors were gathered from a human donor with Susac syndrome. Both conserved end residues are part of each CDR3.

j_call: TRBJ1-2
v_call: TRBV12-3/TRBV12-4
cdr3_aa: CASSFPGTKLTF

j_call: TRBJ2-5
v_call: TRBV2
cdr3_aa: CASSVTQETQYF

j_call: TRBJ1-2
v_call: TRBV5-4
cdr3_aa: CASSVGTASNYGYTF

j_call: TRBJ2-7
v_call: TRBV20-1
cdr3_aa: CSAGVGGFYEQYF

j_call: TRBJ2-2
v_call: TRBV9
cdr3_aa: CASSDSGANTGELFF

j_call: TRBJ2-1
v_call: TRBV20-1
cdr3_aa: CSAKRGSSSYNEQFF

j_call: TRBJ2-7
v_call: TRBV5-1
cdr3_aa: CASSLDPRDSEQYF

j_call: TRBJ1-2
v_call: TRBV29-1
cdr3_aa: CSVTEGDYGYTF

j_call: TRBJ2-1
v_call: TRBV4-1
cdr3_aa: CASHPGGPNEQFF

j_call: TRBJ1-5
v_call: TRBV5-4
cdr3_aa: CASSLRGEGNQPQHF

j_call: TRBJ2-5
v_call: TRBV18
cdr3_aa: CASSPGQDETQYF

j_call: TRBJ2-1
v_call: TRBV20-1
cdr3_aa: CSARDRDEQFF

j_call: TRBJ2-3
v_call: TRBV4-3
cdr3_aa: CASSQDLPGTRPLDTQYF

j_call: TRBJ2-1
v_call: TRBV29-1
cdr3_aa: CSGIFNEQFF

j_call: TRBJ1-6
v_call: TRBV7-9
cdr3_aa: CASSTRQGANSPLHF

j_call: TRBJ1-2
v_call: TRBV29-1
cdr3_aa: CSVLQGRGGYTF

j_call: TRBJ1-2
v_call: TRBV5-1
cdr3_aa: CASSLDGANYGYTF

j_call: TRBJ2-7
v_call: TRBV19
cdr3_aa: CATQRDGGYEQYF

j_call: TRBJ2-2
v_call: TRBV29-1
cdr3_aa: CSVQKETRTGELFF

j_call: TRBJ1-6
v_call: TRBV6-5
cdr3_aa: CASGAPLHF

j_call: TRBJ2-7
v_call: TRBV7-9
cdr3_aa: CASRSQGKNYEQYF

j_call: TRBJ2-5
v_call: TRBV9
cdr3_aa: CASSGRGSPQETQYF

j_call: TRBJ1-6
v_call: TRBV12-3/TRBV12-4
cdr3_aa: CASRGMRGSPLHF

j_call: TRBJ2-1
v_call: TRBV29-1
cdr3_aa: CSATVLADEQFF

j_call: TRBJ2-5
v_call: TRBV7-9
cdr3_aa: CATGIQETQYF

j_call: TRBJ2-4
v_call: TRBV3-1
cdr3_aa: CASSEPGQGAAKNIQYF

j_call: TRBJ1-2
v_call: TRBV25-1
cdr3_aa: CASSDRDNYGYTF

j_call: TRBJ1-4
v_call: TRBV7-6
cdr3_aa: CASSGTANEKLFF

j_call: TRBJ2-5
v_call: TRBV5-1
cdr3_aa: CASASLRGEGETQYF

j_call: TRBJ1-1
v_call: TRBV5-4
cdr3_aa: CASSPPQGADTEAFF

j_call: TRBJ2-5
v_call: TRBV12-5
cdr3_aa: CASGLGAGGGQETQYF

j_call: TRBJ2-1
v_call: TRBV20-1
cdr3_aa: CSARAQGSQFF

j_call: TRBJ2-7
v_call: TRBV12-3/TRBV12-4
cdr3_aa: CASSSQSFYEQYF